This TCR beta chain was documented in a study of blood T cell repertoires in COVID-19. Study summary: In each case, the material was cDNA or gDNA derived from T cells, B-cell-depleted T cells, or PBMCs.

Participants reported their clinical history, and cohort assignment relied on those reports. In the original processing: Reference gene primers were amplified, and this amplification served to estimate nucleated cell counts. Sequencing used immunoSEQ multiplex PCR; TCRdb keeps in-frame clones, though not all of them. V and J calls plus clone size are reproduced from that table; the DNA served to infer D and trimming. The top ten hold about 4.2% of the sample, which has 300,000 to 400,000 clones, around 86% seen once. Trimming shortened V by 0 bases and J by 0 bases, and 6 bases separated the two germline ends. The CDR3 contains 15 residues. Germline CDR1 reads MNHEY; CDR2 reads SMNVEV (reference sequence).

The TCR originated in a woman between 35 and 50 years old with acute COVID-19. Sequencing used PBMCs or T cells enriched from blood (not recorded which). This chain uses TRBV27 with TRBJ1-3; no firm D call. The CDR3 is CASSLSYNSGNTIYF. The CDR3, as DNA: TGTGCCAGCAGTTTATCGTACAACTCTGGAAACACCATATATTTT.